This T cell receptor (beta chain) was recovered during a study of Ad26.COV2.S vaccination and SARS-CoV-2 variants. Overall study findings and caveats: Recipients of either vaccine or placebo displayed similar breadth of non-spike TCRs.

Here immunoSEQ multiplex PCR was the method, and the copy in TCRdb shows in-frame clones only, minus some. The sample shows roughly 380,000 clones, roughly 91% of them seen only once. The V gene's germline CDR1 is SGHRS and CDR2 YFSETQ. Trimming took off 0 bases at V and 7 bases at J, with 19 bases between the two ends. The CDR3 consists of 16 residues. In its sample, this clone was seen once. Its specificity is unknown. Noted treatment: some 20 received Ad26.COV2.S at low or high dose, single or two shots; 5 received placebo; per-sample allocation not given. Vaccine and placebo recipients were sampled on day 63 after the first injection.

The receptor comes from a person between 18 and 65 years old who received the Ad26.COV2.S COVID-19 vaccine or a placebo. The J gene is TRBJ1-2, the V gene TRBV5-1; D remains unclear. The starting material was peripheral blood, obtained in a trial of Ad26.COV2.S vaccine versus placebo. CDR3 loop: CASSLAITIEGGGYTF. The CDR3 DNA reads as TGCGCCAGCAGCTTGGCTATCACAATCGAGGGCGGTGGCTACACCTTC.